This T cell receptor beta chain was recovered during a study of vaccination and CD4 T cells after COVID-19 (dated by TCRdb to 2021 to 2024). Context from the whole study: Convalescent patients had a positive SARS-CoV-2 result on nasal swab PCR, and of these patients, several had mild disease and one had severe disease. Participants received two doses of either the Pfizer-BioNTech BNT162b2 vaccine (n=8) or the Moderna mRNA-1273 vaccine (n=2). Post-vaccine blood samples were taken a median of about 70 days after the second vaccine dose, with a range of about 13 to 250 days. Post-COVID blood samples from convalescent patients were collected a median of around 100 days after diagnosis, with a range of roughly 30 to 161 days. Culture stimuli were overlapping spike peptide pools from SARS-CoV-2 and from the common cold coronaviruses HCoV-NL63, HCoV-OC43 and HCoV-229E. Six males and four females were included in the convalescent cohort, with two Hispanic individuals, seven Caucasians, two Asians and one multiracial person represented. In ten to eleven COVID-19 convalescent patients and a few infection-naive healthy vaccine recipients, the spike-specific CD4+ TCR repertoire before mRNA vaccination was compared with the repertoire after mRNA vaccination. In control cultures, a CEFX viral epitope pool was used as positive control, an HIV-1 Nef peptide pool was used as negative control, or no peptide was added.

In the germline V gene (reference sequence), CDR1 corresponds to DFQATT and CDR2 to SNEGSKA. V is pruned by 1 base and J by 7 bases, leaving 6 bases of the junction without a gene match. There are 15 amino acids in the CDR3, from cysteine to phenylalanine inclusive. Only the CDR3 part of the read is kept: 45 bases, read in frame from the first base. Libraries came from PCR. TCR sequencing of DNA from cultured CD4+ T cells used the Oncomine TCR Beta short-read assay at the Johns Hopkins FTIC core. The QIAamp micro DNA kit was used to extract genomic DNA from the cultured CD4+ T cells. The Oncomine TCR Beta libraries from cultured CD4+ T cells were pooled using unique dual indexes and then sequenced on an Illumina iSeq 100. On the study's bioinformatics: Non-productive sequences were removed, and CDR3s that did not start with C, did not end with F or W, or were shorter than 7 amino acids were discarded. The MANAFEST web application was used to identify antigen-specific clonotypes by comparing peptide-stimulated wells against reference wells and other culture wells. Positive clones required FDR below 0.05, an odds ratio above 5, and productive frequency above 0.1% in at least two of three replicate wells. A clonotype counted as cross-reactive if it showed significant expansion both in the SARS-CoV-2 spike wells and in at least one common cold coronavirus spike condition. Levenshtein distances (stringdist) and unrooted phylogenetic trees (ape) in R version 3.6.1 were used to assess CDR3 homology. TCRdb reworked the public reads: Q25 trimming with fastp, MiXCR clone assembly, productive beta chains retained. Rows with a matching CDR3 protein are joined into one entry that keeps the most common DNA and genes. The V and J calls shown here were made by TCRdb, not taken from the authors' results. This sample is represented by 20,000 or so distinct CDR3 sequences; 45% to 60% of them were singletons. Of the sample, 8.5% to 10% is held by the ten largest clones.

Turning to this clonotype: The target of this receptor is not known. Per-base quality was not reported, and no clone a single base away is much larger than it.

Findings and caveats that apply to the study as a whole: Of the vaccine-specific clones found in convalescent patients, nearly all (304 of 307) were mono-reactive for SARS-CoV-2 spike instead of being cross-reactive with common cold coronaviruses. In convalescent patients, a median around 90% of post-vaccine SARS-CoV-2-reactive clones were detected only after vaccination, suggesting vaccine-specific priming. The median number of SARS-CoV-2-reactive clonotypes rose from 21 after infection to 38 after vaccination, but the change was not significant. Relatively few convalescent patients were included in the study, and early timepoints after natural infection were not analyzed.

This specimen's treatment or condition label, interpreted: approximately 10-day PBMC culture with coronavirus spike peptide pools or control peptides (ViraFEST assay). The ViraFEST assay, used in the study, expanded antigen-specific T cells with peptide pools and then identified the expanded clonotypes through TCR sequencing. The positive SARS-CoV-2 PCR tests of the convalescent patients were dated from March to December 2020, before the Alpha, Beta and Delta variants emerged in the United States. Roughly 2 million PBMCs per well were cultured in IMDM with about 5% human AB serum and approximately 9.1 IU/ml IL-2, plus 10 ug/ml peptide pools. Half of the culture medium was replaced with fresh IL-2-containing medium on days 3 and 7. CD4+ T cells were isolated after 10 days of culture through negative selection using the EasySep CD4+ T cell isolation kit. Ficoll-Paque Plus gradient centrifugation was used to isolate PBMCs from whole blood, and the isolated PBMCs were then either used fresh or cryopreserved at -140C. Each culture condition was generally run in triplicate wells.

The source is a human donor who had recovered from COVID-19. The specimen was CD4+ T cells from blood, cultured in vitro, collected after SARS-CoV-2 vaccination. The rearranged chain carries TRBV20-1 and TRBJ2-1, with 11 bases in between that match TRBD2. The CDR3 has the sequence CSARALAGGPNEQFF. The DNA reads as follows: TGCAGTGCTAGAGCTCTAGCGGGGGGCCCAAATGAGCAGTTCTTC.